The 14 T cell receptor beta chains presented below share a single source sample, sequenced in a study of CD8+ T cells in alopecia areata. Treatment specified: oral pan-JAK inhibitor, 5-10 mg twice daily. Extraction and reverse transcription of RNA yielded cDNA as the sequencing template. Sequencing used immunoSEQ multiplex PCR; TCRdb keeps in-frame clones, though not all of them. This table holds some 80,000 clones, 60% to 70% found once. Specimen: CD8+ T cells sorted from blood, collected at week 24, from a patient treated with tofacitinib. The receptors shown here come from a human donor with alopecia areata.

Here the CDR3 reads CASSQDPRASEQYF. In nucleotides, the CDR3 is TGCGCCAGCAGCCAAGATCCCAGGGCTTCCGAGCAGTACTTC. This chain connects TRBV4-3 to TRBJ2-7, with a possible D match to TRBD1 (5 bases). This CDR3 is built from 14 residues. Per germline, CDR1 LGHNA and CDR2 YSLEER. With 0 bases removed from V and 6 bases from J, the gap between germline ends came to 12 bases.

This clone was detected once. The rearrangement joins TRBV7-8 to TRBJ2-5; D not certain. CDR1 and CDR2 from the germline V gene are SGHVS and FQNEAQ. CDR3 length: 10 amino acids. V lost 5 bases and J lost 5, with 3 bases in between. CDR3 nucleotides: TGTGCCAGCAGCATTGAGACCCAGTACTTC. It encodes CASSIETQYF.

The chain combines TRBV30 with TRBJ2-7; 7 bases map to TRBD1. Germline V gives CDR1 GTSNPN, CDR2 SVGIG (reference sequence). V shed 2 bases, J shed 0 bases, and the junction held 7 bases outside the gene matches. There are 15 residues in the CDR3. CDR3 protein: CAWSLLRDSSYEQYF. In DNA form, the CDR3 reads TGTGCCTGGAGTCTGTTACGGGACAGCTCCTACGAGCAGTACTTC. The variable domain in full, with the rest retrieved from reference TRBV30 and TRBJ2-7, is SQTIHQWPATLVQPVGSPLSLECTVEGTSNPNLYWYRQAAGRGLQLLFYSVGIGQISSEVPQNLSASRPQDRQFILSSKKLLLSDSGFYLCAWSLLRDSSYEQYFGPGTRLTVT.

The J gene is TRBJ1-2, the V gene TRBV27; D is unclear. The CDR3 runs to 14 residues. V lost 5 bases and J lost 0, with 10 bases in between. Per the germline V gene, CDR1 is MNHEY and CDR2 is SMNVEV (reference sequence). The chain's CDR3 is CASSPLDTNYGYTF. The CDR3 bases are TGTGCCAGCAGTCCCCTAGACACTAACTATGGCTACACCTTC.

This clone was picked up a small number of times. The V call is TRBV4-3, the J call TRBJ2-5; D unresolved. V was clipped by 1 base and J by 5 bases, with 14 bases between them. Germline V gene data show CDR1 as LGHNA and CDR2 as YSLEER. This CDR3 is built from 15 residues. CDR3: CASSQGVRVGETQYF. CDR3 DNA: TGCGCCAGCAGCCAAGGTGTTCGCGTAGGGGAGACCCAGTACTTC.

This chain joins TRBV25-1 and TRBJ2-7; D ambiguous. CDR3 length: 15 residues. V shed 1 base and J shed 4 bases, with 14 bases lying between them. CDR1 is MGHDK and CDR2 is SYGVNS in the germline V gene. Here the CDR3 DNA reads TGTGCCAGCAGTGAATCTTGGGTGCCACTTTACGAGCAGTACTTC. This translates into CASSESWVPLYEQYF.

This clone was recorded a few times. V usage is TRBV4-2 and J usage is TRBJ1-2; D remains ambiguous. Germline assignment: CDR1 LGHNA and CDR2 YNFKEQ. CDR3 length equals 16 residues. Trimming took 0 bases from V and 4 from J, leaving 15 bases between them. For the CDR3, the DNA is TGTGCCAGCAGCCAAGATCTAGAGGGCATATCCTATGGCTACACCTTC. Translated, it gives CASSQDLEGISYGYTF.

V and J are TRBV9 and TRBJ2-5, with D perhaps matching TRBD2 (5 bases). CDR1 is SGDLS, CDR2 YYNGEE, per germline. The CDR3 runs to 15 residues. Trimming stripped 4 bases from V and 5 bases from J, with 18 bases between. The CDR3 is CASSPGGVRRETQYF. Here the CDR3 DNA reads TGTGCCAGCAGCCCTGGTGGGGTCCGGAGGGAGACCCAGTACTTC.

The chain couples TRBV9 to TRBJ1-2, with D unclear. Germline CDR1 is SGDLS and CDR2 is YYNGEE. The CDR3 is made up of 14 amino acids. The ends were cut back, 0 bases at V and 4 bases at J, with 10 bases in the middle. For the CDR3, the DNA is TGTGCCAGCAGCGTAGGGGTAGGAACCTATGGCTACACCTTC. This sequence encodes CASSVGVGTYGYTF.

This chain joins TRBV30 and TRBJ2-7; 7 bases are a match to TRBD1. The CDR3 spans 15 residues. The J segment lost 3 bases and the V segment lost 3 bases, leaving 11 bases of the junction unmatched. Germline V gene lookup returns CDR1 GTSNPN and CDR2 SVGIG (reference sequence). The chain's CDR3 is CAWSEGTAPYYEQYF. The CDR3 nucleotides read TGTGCCTGGAGCGAGGGGACAGCACCTTACTACGAGCAGTACTTC. The complete variable domain, with remaining parts taken from reference TRBV30 and TRBJ2-7, reads SQTIHQWPATLVQPVGSPLSLECTVEGTSNPNLYWYRQAAGRGLQLLFYSVGIGQISSEVPQNLSASRPQDRQFILSSKKLLLSDSGFYLCAWSEGTAPYYEQYFGPGTRLTVT.

This clone has just a few counts. This sequence joins TRBV10-3 and TRBJ1-6; D is unresolved. This CDR3 has 12 amino acids. The V gene lost 6 bases and the J gene lost 8 bases, with 8 bases spanning the gap. Germline V CDR1 and CDR2: ENHRY, SYGVKD. In DNA form, the CDR3 reads TGTGCCATCAGGGCTTACGATTCACCCCTCCACTTT. This encodes CAIRAYDSPLHF.

The V call is TRBV7-9, the J call TRBJ1-5; D remains unclear. Trimming removed 0 bases from V and 3 bases from J, with 3 bases in between. The CDR3 is 13 residues long. The V gene's germline CDR1 is SEHNR and CDR2 FQNEAQ (reference sequence). CDR3 in amino acids: CASSLAVNQPQHF. In DNA form, the CDR3 reads TGTGCCAGCAGCTTAGCAGTCAATCAGCCCCAGCATTTT. Full variable domain (outside the CDR3, taken from reference TRBV7-9 and TRBJ1-5): DTGVSQNPRHKITKRGQNVTFRCDPISEHNRLYWYRQTLGQGPEFLTYFQNEAQLEKSRLLSDRFSAERPKGSFSTLEIQRTEQGDSAMYLCASSLAVNQPQHFGDGTRLSIL.

Details on this clone: Other DNA variants within this sample encode the same CDR3. V gene TRBV29-1 combines with J gene TRBJ1-1; D gene unclear. Germline V gene lookup returns CDR1 SQVTM and CDR2 ANQGSEA. Trimming took off 4 bases at V and 6 bases at J, with 9 bases between the two ends. The CDR3 length is 11 residues. CDR3 protein: CSVVQSAEAFF. DNA for the CDR3: TGCAGCGTTGTCCAGTCGGCTGAAGCTTTCTTT.

The chain links TRBV11-2 to TRBJ2-7; possibly TRBD1 for D (7 bases). Germline values: CDR1 SGHAT, CDR2 FQNNGV. The CDR3 spans 15 residues. Trimming removed 1 base from V and 3 bases from J, with 13 bases in between. CDR3 residues: CASSLVGGQIYEQYF. As DNA, the CDR3 is TGTGCCAGCAGCTTAGTGGGGGGACAGATCTACGAGCAGTACTTC. Full variable domain (remainder filled in from reference TRBV11-2 and TRBJ2-7): EAGVAQSPRYKIIEKRQSVAFWCNPISGHATLYWYQQILGQGPKLLIQFQNNGVVDDSQLPKDRFSAERLKGVDSTLKIQPAKLEDSAVYLCASSLVGGQIYEQYFGPGTRLTVT.